Sequencing of this TCR beta chain was carried out in a study of Tregs in tolerant kidney transplant recipients. Findings and caveats of the study: No direct test of biological reproducibility was done here.

The junction had 9 bases not matched to a gene; V was cut back by 3 bases and J by 7 bases. Germline lookup yields CDR1 SGHRS and CDR2 YFSETQ. The CDR3 covers 14 residues. Unstimulated Tregs (CD4+CD25+CD127-) and CD4+CD25- non-Tregs were sorted from PBMCs. Using immunoSEQ multiplex PCR, the repertoire was profiled, and TCRdb retains in-frame clones only, with some absent. The data hold 200,000 to 300,000 clones, with roughly four fifths observed a single time. Note on this clone: The antigen is unknown.

The TCR sequence derives from a human donor in good health. The sample was CD4+ T cells from blood. The chain combines TRBV5-1 with TRBJ2-7; the match to TRBD2 covers 8 bases. CDR3 nucleotides: TGCGCCAGCAGCTCCATAGCGGGGACGAGGGAGCAGTACTTC. Translation: CASSSIAGTREQYF.